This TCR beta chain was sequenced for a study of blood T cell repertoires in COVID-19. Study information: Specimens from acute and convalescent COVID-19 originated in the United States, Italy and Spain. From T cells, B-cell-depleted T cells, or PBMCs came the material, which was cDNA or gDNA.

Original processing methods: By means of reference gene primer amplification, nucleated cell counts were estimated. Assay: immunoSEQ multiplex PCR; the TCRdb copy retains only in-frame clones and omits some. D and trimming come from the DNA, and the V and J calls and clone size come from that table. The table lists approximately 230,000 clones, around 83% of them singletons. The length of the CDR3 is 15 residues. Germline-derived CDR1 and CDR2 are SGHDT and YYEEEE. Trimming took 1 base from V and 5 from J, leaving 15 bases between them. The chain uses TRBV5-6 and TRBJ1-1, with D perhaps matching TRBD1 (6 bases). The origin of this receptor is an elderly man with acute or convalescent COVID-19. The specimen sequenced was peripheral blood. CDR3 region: CASSLRTARGTEAFF. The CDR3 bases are TGTGCCAGCAGCTTGAGGACAGCAAGAGGGACTGAAGCTTTCTTT.